Given below is one TCR beta chain in context. The data originate from a study of blood T cell repertoires in COVID-19. Study-wide context: The United States, Italy and Spain were the sources of the acute and convalescent COVID-19 samples.

In the source study's methods: The assay estimated nucleated cells by amplifying reference gene primers. The data were produced by immunoSEQ multiplex PCR, yet TCRdb's version contains in-frame clones alone and is incomplete. That table is the source of V, J and clone size, and D and trimming were worked out from the DNA. The table lists about 110,000 clones, 88% of them singletons. This CDR3 is 14 amino acids long. Trimming removed 4 bases from V and 5 bases from J, with 12 bases in between. Germline V gives CDR1 LNHDA, CDR2 SQIVND (reference sequence). The TCR originated in a human donor in a cohort sampled during active COVID-19. The rearrangement uses TRBV19 and TRBJ1-5, with a weak D call TRBD1 (6 bases). The specimen sequenced was peripheral blood. CDR3 residues: CASSTGTSYQPQHF. DNA for the CDR3: TGTGCCAGTAGTACCGGGACATCTTATCAGCCCCAGCATTTT.